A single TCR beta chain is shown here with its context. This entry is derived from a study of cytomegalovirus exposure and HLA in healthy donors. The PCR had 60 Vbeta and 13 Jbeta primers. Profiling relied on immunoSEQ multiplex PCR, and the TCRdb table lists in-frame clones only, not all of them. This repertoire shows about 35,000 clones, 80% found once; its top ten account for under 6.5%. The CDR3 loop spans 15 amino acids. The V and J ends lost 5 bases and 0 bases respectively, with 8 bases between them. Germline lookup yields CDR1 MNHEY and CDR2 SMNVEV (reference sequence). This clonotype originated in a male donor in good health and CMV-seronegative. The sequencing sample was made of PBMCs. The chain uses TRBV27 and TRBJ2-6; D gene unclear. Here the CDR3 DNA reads TGTGCCAGCAGTCCACACGACTCTGGGGCCAACGTCCTGACTTTC. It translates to CASSPHDSGANVLTF.